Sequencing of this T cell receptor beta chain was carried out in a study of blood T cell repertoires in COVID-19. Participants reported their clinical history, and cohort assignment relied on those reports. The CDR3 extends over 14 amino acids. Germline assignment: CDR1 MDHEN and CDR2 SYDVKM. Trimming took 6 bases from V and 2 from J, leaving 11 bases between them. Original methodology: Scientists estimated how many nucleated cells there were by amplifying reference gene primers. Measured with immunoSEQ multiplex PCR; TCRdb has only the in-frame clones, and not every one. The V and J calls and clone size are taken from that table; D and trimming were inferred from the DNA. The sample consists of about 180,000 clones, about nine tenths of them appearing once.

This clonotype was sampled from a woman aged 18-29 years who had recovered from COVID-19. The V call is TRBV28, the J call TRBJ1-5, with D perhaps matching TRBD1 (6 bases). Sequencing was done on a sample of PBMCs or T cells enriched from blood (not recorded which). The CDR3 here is CASSRGGGNQPQHF. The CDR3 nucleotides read TGTGCCAGCAGCCGAGGGGGGGGCAATCAGCCCCAGCATTTT.